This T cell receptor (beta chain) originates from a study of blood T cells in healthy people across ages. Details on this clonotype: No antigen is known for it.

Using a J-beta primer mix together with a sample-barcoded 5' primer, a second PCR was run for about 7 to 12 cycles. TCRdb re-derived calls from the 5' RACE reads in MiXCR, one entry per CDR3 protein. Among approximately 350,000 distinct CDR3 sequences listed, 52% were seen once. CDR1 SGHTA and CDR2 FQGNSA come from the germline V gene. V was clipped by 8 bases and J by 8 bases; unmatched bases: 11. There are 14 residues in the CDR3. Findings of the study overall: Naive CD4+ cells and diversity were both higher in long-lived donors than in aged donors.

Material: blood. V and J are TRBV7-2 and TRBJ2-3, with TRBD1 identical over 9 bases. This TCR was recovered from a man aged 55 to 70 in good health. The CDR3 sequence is CASGPRTGVSTQYF. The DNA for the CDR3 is TGTGCCAGCGGCCCGAGGACAGGGGTGTCTACGCAGTATTTT.